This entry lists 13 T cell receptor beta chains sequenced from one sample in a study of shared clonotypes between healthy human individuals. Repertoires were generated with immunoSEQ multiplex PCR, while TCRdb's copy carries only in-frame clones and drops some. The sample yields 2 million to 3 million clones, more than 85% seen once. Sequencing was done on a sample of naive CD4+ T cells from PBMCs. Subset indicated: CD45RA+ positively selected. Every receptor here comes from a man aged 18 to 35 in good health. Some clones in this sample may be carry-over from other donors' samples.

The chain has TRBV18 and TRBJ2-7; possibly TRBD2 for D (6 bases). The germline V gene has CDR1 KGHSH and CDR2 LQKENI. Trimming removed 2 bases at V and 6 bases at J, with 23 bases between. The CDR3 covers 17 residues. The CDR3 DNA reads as TGTGCCAGCTCACCATCTGTCTCGTCCGGGAGACTGGGCGAGCAGTACTTC. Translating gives CASSPSVSSGRLGEQYF.

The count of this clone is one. The CDR3 DNA is TGTGCCAGCAGTGTGGGACTCGGAAAAGGCTACGAGCAGTACTTC. Translating it yields CASSVGLGKGYEQYF. The chain couples TRBV6-4 to TRBJ2-7; D is possibly TRBD2 (6 bases). Between the trimmed V and J ends, which lost 4 bases and 3 bases, there was a span of 16 bases. Germline lookup yields CDR1 MRHNA and CDR2 SNTAGT. The CDR3 is 15 amino acids.

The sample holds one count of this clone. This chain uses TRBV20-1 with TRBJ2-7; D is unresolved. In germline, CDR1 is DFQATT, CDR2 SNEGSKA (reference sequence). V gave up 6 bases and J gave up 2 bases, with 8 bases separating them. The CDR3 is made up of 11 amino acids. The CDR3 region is CSAPTAYEQYF. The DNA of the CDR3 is TGCAGTGCCCCGACTGCCTACGAGCAGTACTTC.

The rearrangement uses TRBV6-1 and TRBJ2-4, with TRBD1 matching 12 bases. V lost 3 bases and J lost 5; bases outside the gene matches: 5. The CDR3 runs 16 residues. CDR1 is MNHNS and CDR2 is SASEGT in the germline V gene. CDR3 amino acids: CASSERGQGAQNIQYF. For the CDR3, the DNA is TGTGCCAGCAGTGAGAGGGGACAGGGGGCCCAAAACATTCAGTACTTC.

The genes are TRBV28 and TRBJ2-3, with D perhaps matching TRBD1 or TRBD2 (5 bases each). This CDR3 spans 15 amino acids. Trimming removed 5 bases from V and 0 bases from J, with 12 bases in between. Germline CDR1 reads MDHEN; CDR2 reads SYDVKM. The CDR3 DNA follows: TGTGCCAGCAGTGATTCCAGGGACAGCACAGATACGCAGTATTTT. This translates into CASSDSRDSTDTQYF.

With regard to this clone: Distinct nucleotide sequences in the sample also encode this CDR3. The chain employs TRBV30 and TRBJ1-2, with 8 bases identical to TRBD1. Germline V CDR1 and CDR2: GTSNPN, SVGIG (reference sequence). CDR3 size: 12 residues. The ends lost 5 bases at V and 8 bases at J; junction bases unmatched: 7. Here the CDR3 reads CAWSQGARGYTF. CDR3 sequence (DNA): TGTGCCTGGTCCCAGGGGGCGCGGGGCTACACCTTC.

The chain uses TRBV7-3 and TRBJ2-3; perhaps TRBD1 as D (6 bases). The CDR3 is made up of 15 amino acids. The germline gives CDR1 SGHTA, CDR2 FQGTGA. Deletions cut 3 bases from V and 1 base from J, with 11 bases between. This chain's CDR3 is CASSLADSRTDTQYF. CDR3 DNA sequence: TGTGCCAGCAGCTTGGCGGACAGCCGCACAGATACGCAGTATTTT.

This chain's CDR3 is CASTFGAGSDTQYF. In DNA form, the CDR3 reads TGTGCCAGCACCTTTGGGGCAGGGTCAGATACGCAGTATTTT. The gene calls are TRBV5-4 and TRBJ2-3; possibly TRBD1 for D (5 bases). The CDR3 totals 14 residues. V was clipped by 6 bases and J by 4 bases, with 15 bases between them. Germline values: CDR1 SGHNT, CDR2 YYREEE (reference sequence).

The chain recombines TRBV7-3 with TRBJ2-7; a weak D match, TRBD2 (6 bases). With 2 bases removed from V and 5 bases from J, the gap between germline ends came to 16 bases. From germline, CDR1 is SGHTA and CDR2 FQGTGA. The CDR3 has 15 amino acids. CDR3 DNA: TGTGCCAGCAGCTTAGAACGGGAGACTGCCCACGAGCAGTACTTC. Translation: CASSLERETAHEQYF. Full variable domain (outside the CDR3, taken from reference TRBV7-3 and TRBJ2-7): GAGVSQTPSNKVTEKGKYVELRCDPISGHTALYWYRQSLGQGPEFLIYFQGTGAADDSGLPNDRFFAVRPEGSVSTLKIQRTERGDSAVYLCASSLERETAHEQYFGPGTRLTVT.

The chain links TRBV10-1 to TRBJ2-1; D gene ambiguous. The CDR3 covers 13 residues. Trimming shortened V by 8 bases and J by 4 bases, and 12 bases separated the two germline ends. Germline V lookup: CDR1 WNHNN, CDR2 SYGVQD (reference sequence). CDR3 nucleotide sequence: TGCGCCAGCCAGGATTTCGCATACAATGAGCAGTTCTTC. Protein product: CASQDFAYNEQFF.

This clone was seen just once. In DNA, the CDR3 is TGCGCCAGCAGCTTGGTTTTTGTCCGTACCCGGGGGCAAGAGACCCAGTACTTC. Protein product: CASSLVFVRTRGQETQYF. The chain links TRBV5-1 to TRBJ2-5; TRBD2 might be the D (6 bases). The V gene's germline CDR1 is SGHRS and CDR2 YFSETQ. This CDR3 is 18 amino acids long. V was cut by 0 bases and J by 2 bases, with 20 bases left in between.

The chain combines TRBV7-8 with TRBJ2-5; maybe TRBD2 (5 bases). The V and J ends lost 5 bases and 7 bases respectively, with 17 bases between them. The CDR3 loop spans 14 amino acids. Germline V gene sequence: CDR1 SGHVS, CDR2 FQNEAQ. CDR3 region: CASSPRVTQMTQYF. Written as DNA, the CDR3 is TGTGCCAGCAGCCCGCGGGTAACCCAGATGACCCAGTACTTC. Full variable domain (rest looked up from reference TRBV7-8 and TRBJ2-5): GAGVSQSPRYKVAKRGQDVALRCDPISGHVSLFWYQQALGQGPEFLTYFQNEAQLDKSGLPSDRFFAERPEGSVSTLKIQRTQQEDSAVYLCASSPRVTQMTQYFGPGTRLLVL.

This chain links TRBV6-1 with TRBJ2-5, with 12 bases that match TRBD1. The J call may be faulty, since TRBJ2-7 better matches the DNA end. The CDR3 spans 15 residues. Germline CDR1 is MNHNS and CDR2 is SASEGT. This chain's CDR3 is CASTSGQGATHEQYF. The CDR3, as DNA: TGTGCCAGCACCTCGGGACAGGGGGCCACGCACGAGCAGTACTTC.